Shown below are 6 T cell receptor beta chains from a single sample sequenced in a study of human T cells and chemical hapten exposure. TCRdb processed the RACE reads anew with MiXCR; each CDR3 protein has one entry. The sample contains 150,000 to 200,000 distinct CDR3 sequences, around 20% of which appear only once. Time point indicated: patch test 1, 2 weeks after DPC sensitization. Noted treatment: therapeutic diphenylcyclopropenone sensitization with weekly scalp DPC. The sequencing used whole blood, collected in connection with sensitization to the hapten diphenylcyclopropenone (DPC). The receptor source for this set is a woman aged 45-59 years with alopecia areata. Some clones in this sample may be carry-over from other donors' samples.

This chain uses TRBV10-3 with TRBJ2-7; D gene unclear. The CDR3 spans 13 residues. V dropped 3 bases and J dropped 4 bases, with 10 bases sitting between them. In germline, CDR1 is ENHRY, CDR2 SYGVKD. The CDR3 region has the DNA TGTGCCATCAGTGATCCCTACTCGTACGAGCAGTACTTC. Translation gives CAISDPYSYEQYF.

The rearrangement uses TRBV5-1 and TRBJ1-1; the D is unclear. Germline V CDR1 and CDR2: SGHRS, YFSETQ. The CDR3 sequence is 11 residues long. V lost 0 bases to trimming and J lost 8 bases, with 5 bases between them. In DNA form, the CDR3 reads TGCGCCAGCAGCTTGGGAGGGGAAGCTTTCTTT. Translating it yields CASSLGGEAFF.

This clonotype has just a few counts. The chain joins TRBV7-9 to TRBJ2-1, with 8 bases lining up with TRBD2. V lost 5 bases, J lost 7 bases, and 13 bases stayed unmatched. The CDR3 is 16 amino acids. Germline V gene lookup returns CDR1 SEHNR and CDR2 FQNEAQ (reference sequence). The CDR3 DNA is TGTGCCAGCAGCCTCGCCAGCGGGAGCATACGTAATGAGCAGTTCTTC. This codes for CASSLASGSIRNEQFF.

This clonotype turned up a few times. CDR3: CASSRPRDGNYGYTF. The CDR3 DNA reads TGTGCCAGCAGCCGTCCCCGGGACGGTAACTATGGCTACACCTTC. This chain uses TRBV7-9 with TRBJ1-2; weak D call: TRBD1 (5 bases). In germline, CDR1 is SEHNR, CDR2 FQNEAQ (reference sequence). The CDR3 length is 15 residues. Trimming cost V 5 bases and J 1 base, with 14 bases left between them.

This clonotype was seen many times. This chain's CDR3 is CASSEHPPGHSYNSPLHF. In DNA, the CDR3 is TGTGCCAGCAGTGAACACCCCCCCGGACACTCCTATAATTCACCCCTCCACTTT. The chain has TRBV25-1 and TRBJ1-6, with D tentatively TRBD1 (5 bases). V was pared by 2 bases and J by 0 bases, with 14 bases between. The germline V gene encodes CDR1 MGHDK and CDR2 SYGVNS. The CDR3 runs to 18 residues.

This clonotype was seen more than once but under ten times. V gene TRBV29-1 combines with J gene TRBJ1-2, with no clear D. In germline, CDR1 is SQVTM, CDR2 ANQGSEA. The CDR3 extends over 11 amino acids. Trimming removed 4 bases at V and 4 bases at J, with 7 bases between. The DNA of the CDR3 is TGCAGCGTTGGCCATATCTATGGCTACACCTTC. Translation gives CSVGHIYGYTF.